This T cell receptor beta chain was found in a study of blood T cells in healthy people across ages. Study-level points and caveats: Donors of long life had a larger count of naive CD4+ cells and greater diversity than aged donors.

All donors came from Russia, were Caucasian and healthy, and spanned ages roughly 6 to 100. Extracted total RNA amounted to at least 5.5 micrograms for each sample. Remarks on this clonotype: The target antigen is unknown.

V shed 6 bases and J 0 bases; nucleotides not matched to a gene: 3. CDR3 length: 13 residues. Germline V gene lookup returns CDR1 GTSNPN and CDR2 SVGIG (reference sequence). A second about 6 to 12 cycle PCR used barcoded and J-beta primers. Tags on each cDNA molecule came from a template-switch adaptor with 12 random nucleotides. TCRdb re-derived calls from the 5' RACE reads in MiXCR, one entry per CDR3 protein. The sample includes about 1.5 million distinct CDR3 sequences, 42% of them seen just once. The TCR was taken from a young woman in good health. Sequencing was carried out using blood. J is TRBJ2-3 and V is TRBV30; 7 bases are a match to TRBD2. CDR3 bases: TGTGCCTGTCATAGCGGGAGCACAGATACGCAGTATTTT. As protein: CACHSGSTDTQYF.